Presented here are 12 T cell receptor beta chains from one specimen sequenced in a study of STAT3 mutations in large granular lymphocyte leukemia. General observations from the study: Every T-LGLL patient had at least one immunodominant TCRbeta clonotype.

Their antigens remain unidentified. Repertoires were generated with immunoSEQ multiplex PCR, while TCRdb's copy carries only in-frame clones and drops some. Of some 10,000 clones in the sample, roughly 54% were seen once. Sequenced input: peripheral blood mononuclear cells. The receptors come from a boy between 10 and 17 years old with T-cell large granular lymphocyte leukemia. Some clones in this sample may be carry-over from other donors' samples.

The chain uses TRBV7-9 and TRBJ2-1; D is ambiguous. V was shortened by 3 bases and J by 9 bases, with 9 bases between the two germline ends. This CDR3 is built from 12 residues. Germline assignment: CDR1 SEHNR and CDR2 FQNEAQ (reference sequence). Written as DNA, the CDR3 is TGTGCCAGCAGCTTCGCAGGTGTTGAGCAGTTCTTC. Translated: CASSFAGVEQFF.

V usage is TRBV6-5 and J usage is TRBJ1-1; tentative D call: TRBD1 (5 bases). The germline V gene encodes CDR1 MNHEY and CDR2 SVGAGI. This CDR3 comprises 14 residues. Trimming pared 2 bases from V and 5 bases from J, leaving 12 bases between. This CDR3 is CASSYGTGGTEAFF. CDR3 bases: TGTGCCAGCAGTTACGGAACTGGGGGAACTGAAGCTTTCTTT.

The sample holds a few counts of this clone. The V and J genes are TRBV15 and TRBJ1-5; no definite D call. This CDR3 spans 15 amino acids. CDR1 is LNHNV and CDR2 is YYDKDF in the germline V gene (reference sequence). Trimming pared 0 bases from V and 0 bases from J, leaving 6 bases between. CDR3 DNA sequence: TGTGCCACCAGCAGAGATCCGGGTAGCAATCAGCCCCAGCATTTT. It specifies CATSRDPGSNQPQHF.

The rearrangement uses TRBV27 and TRBJ2-1, with 11 positions matching TRBD2. J lost 6 bases, V lost 3 bases, and 4 bases had no gene match. The germline V gene has CDR1 MNHEY and CDR2 SMNVEV (reference sequence). The CDR3 spans 15 residues. In DNA, the CDR3 is TGTGCCAGCAGTTTGATAGCGGGAGGGATCAATGAGCAGTTCTTC. Its translation is CASSLIAGGINEQFF.

This chain joins TRBV4-2 and TRBJ2-1; 8 bases match TRBD2. Trimming took 4 bases from V and 5 from J; bases not matched to a gene: 7. CDR1 LGHNA and CDR2 YNFKEQ come from the germline V gene. This CDR3 comprises 15 residues. The CDR3 protein is CASSLLAAVNNEQFF. The CDR3 bases are TGTGCCAGCAGCCTACTAGCGGCCGTAAACAATGAGCAGTTCTTC.

The V gene is TRBV7-9, the J gene TRBJ2-7; D may be TRBD2 (6 bases). From germline, CDR1 is SEHNR and CDR2 FQNEAQ (reference sequence). The CDR3 covers 15 residues. V lost 3 bases, J lost 1 base, and 13 bases lay in between. CDR3 region: CASSLTGTDSYEQYF. The CDR3 DNA reads TGTGCCAGCAGCTTGACCGGGACTGATTCCTACGAGCAGTACTTC.

The chain combines TRBV5-1 with TRBJ1-1, with a possible D match to TRBD1 (6 bases). CDR1 and CDR2 from the germline V gene are SGHRS and YFSETQ. Trimming removed 4 bases from V and 0 bases from J, with 10 bases in between. CDR3 length: 14 residues. CDR3 in amino acids: CASSPGALNTEAFF. CDR3 sequence (DNA): TGCGCCAGCAGCCCGGGGGCGTTGAACACTGAAGCTTTCTTT.

The chain recombines TRBV30 with TRBJ1-1; no clear D gene. Per the germline V gene, CDR1 is GTSNPN and CDR2 is SVGIG (reference sequence). V was trimmed by 0 bases and J by 0 bases, leaving 5 bases between them. This CDR3 contains 13 residues. CDR3 sequence (DNA): TGTGCCTGGAGTGTAATTCTGAACACTGAAGCTTTCTTT. It codes for CAWSVILNTEAFF.

This clone was seen more than once but under ten times. CDR3 nucleotides: TGTGCCAGCTCACCCAACACTTACTACGAGCAGTACTTC. Its protein is CASSPNTYYEQYF. The chain links TRBV18 to TRBJ2-7, with D unresolved. The V end lost 3 bases, the J end lost 3 bases, and 9 bases lay between the germline ends. CDR1 and CDR2 (germline): KGHSH, LQKENI. The CDR3 loop spans 13 amino acids.

This chain joins TRBV7-9 and TRBJ2-7; 8 positions match TRBD1. This CDR3 comprises 14 residues. V shed 3 bases and J 2 bases; nucleotides not matched to a gene: 3. Germline V CDR1 and CDR2: SEHNR, FQNEAQ (reference sequence). This CDR3 is CASSFQDRAYEQYF. The DNA for the CDR3 is TGTGCCAGCAGCTTCCAGGACAGGGCCTACGAGCAGTACTTC.

This clone was detected only a few times. This sequence joins TRBV5-1 and TRBJ2-5; D not resolved. The CDR3 runs 15 residues. Trimming removed 4 bases from V and 0 bases from J, with 13 bases in between. Germline CDR1 reads SGHRS; CDR2 reads YFSETQ. The CDR3 reads CASSPLGQYQETQYF. In DNA, the CDR3 is TGCGCCAGCAGCCCACTGGGTCAGTACCAAGAGACCCAGTACTTC. Variable domain in full (rest from reference TRBV5-1 and TRBJ2-5): KAGVTQTPRYLIKTRGQQVTLSCSPISGHRSVSWYQQTPGQGLQFLFEYFSETQRNKGNFPGRFSGRQFSNSRSEMNVSTLELGDSALYLCASSPLGQYQETQYFGPGTRLLVL.

The chain links TRBV5-1 to TRBJ2-5, with TRBD2 identical over 9 bases. Per the germline V gene, CDR1 is SGHRS and CDR2 is YFSETQ. After removal of 5 bases from V and 2 bases from J, the junction contained 7 bases not matched to a gene. The CDR3 consists of 15 residues. The CDR3 sequence: CASRSLAGVQETQYF. CDR3 bases: TGCGCCAGCAGGAGCTTAGCGGGGGTACAAGAGACCCAGTACTTC.